This T cell receptor beta chain was recovered during a study of T cells in Graves' hyperthyroidism and ophthalmopathy. Study results and limitations: Ophthalmopathy was identified by the model a median around 6.3 months ahead of onset.

Template material for amplifying TCR beta CDR3 regions consisted of RNA transcripts. Primed by the HTBI set, a first-round RT-PCR was run on the TCR CDR3. TCRdb processed the multiplex PCR reads anew with MiXCR; each CDR3 protein has one entry. The sample has approximately 400,000 distinct CDR3 sequences; about 14% are singletons. The CDR3 runs to 14 residues. The V gene's germline CDR1 is MNHEY and CDR2 SMNVEV (reference sequence). Concerning this clonotype itself: Antigen unknown. A much larger clone lies a single base off, so this may be a read error.

Enrolled ophthalmopathy patients presented with a Clinical Activity Score of at least 3, a NOSPECS grade of at least 4, and disease duration under 3 months. Uncontrolled infection, other autoimmune disease, pregnancy or lactation disqualified patients from enrolment. Used for diagnoses were clinical symptoms, serum thyroxine and TRAb, thyroid ultrasound and orbital computed tomography. The V and J genes are TRBV27 and TRBJ1-5; D call uncertain. The sequence was obtained from a woman younger than 45 with Graves' ophthalmopathy. Sequencing used blood. The CDR3 nucleotides read TGTACCAGCAGACCTCTAACACCTGATCAGCCCCAGCATTTT. Amino acids: CTSRPLTPDQPQHF.